Given below is one T cell receptor beta chain in context. Its target is unknown. This sample is drawn from a study of monozygotic twins with inflammatory bowel disease. The template switching step added UMIs that contained a 6-nucleotide sample barcode. TCRdb re-called the 5' RACE reads and gives one entry per CDR3 protein, without DNA. In total, the table holds 300,000 to 400,000 distinct CDR3 sequences. General study findings and limits: Individual T cell subtypes were not distinguishable.

RNA in its total form was extracted from whole blood, and T cells were not sorted. The CDR3 has 14 amino acids. Per germline, CDR1 MDHEN and CDR2 SYDVKM. The receptor comes from a human donor with ulcerative colitis or Crohn's disease, or a healthy co-twin of an affected twin (not recorded which). This rearrangement joins TRBV28 to TRBJ2-1. Sequencing was performed on blood. The CDR3 sequence: CASSFLRGYNEQFF.